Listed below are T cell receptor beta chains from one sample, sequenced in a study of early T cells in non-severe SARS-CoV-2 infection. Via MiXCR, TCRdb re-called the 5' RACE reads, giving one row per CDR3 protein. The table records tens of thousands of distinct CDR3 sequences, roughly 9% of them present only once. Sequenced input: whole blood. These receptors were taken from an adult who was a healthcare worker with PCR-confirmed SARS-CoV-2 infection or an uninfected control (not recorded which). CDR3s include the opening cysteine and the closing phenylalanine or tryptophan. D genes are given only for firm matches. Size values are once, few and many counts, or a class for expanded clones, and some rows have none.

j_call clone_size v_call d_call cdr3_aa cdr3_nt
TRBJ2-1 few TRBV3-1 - CASSWGWEQFF TGTGCCAGCAGCTGGGGATGGGAGCAGTTCTTC
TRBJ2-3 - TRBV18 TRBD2 CASSPMTSGGTDTQYF TGTGCCAGCTCACCAATGACTAGCGGGGGAACAGATACGCAGTATTTT
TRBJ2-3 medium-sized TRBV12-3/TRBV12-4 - CASSLGDTQYF TGTGCCAGCAGTTTGGGAGATACGCAGTATTTT
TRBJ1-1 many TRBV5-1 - CASTLGARGTEAFF TGCGCCAGCACCCTAGGGGCGCGCGGCACTGAAGCTTTCTTT
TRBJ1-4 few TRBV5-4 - CASSSETGPATNEKLFF TGTGCCAGCAGCTCTGAGACAGGACCAGCGACTAATGAAAAACTGTTTTTT
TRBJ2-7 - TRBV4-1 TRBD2 CASSQVGLAEYEQYF TGCGCCAGCAGCCAAGTCGGACTAGCGGAGTACGAGCAGTACTTC
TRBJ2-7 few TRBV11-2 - CASSLLSGTDTHEQYF TGTGCCAGCAGCCTTCTTTCCGGGACGGACACTCACGAGCAGTACTTC
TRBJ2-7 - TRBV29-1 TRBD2 CSAGLESYEQYF TGCAGCGCCGGACTAGAATCCTACGAGCAGTACTTC
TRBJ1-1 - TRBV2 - CASRRQTYRNTEAFF TGTGCCAGCAGGAGACAAACCTACCGAAACACTGAAGCTTTCTTT
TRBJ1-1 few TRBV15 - CATSRGGVNTEAFF TGTGCCACCAGCAGGGGAGGAGTCAACACTGAAGCTTTCTTT
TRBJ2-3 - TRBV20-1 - CSARGGSRDTQYF TGCAGTGCTAGAGGGGGAAGTAGAGATACGCAGTATTTT
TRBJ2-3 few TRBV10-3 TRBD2 CAIRELAGGSDTQYF TGTGCCATCAGGGAACTAGCGGGGGGTTCAGATACGCAGTATTTT
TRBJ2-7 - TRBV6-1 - CASSEEAGRNEQYF TGTGCCAGCAGTGAAGAGGCAGGGAGGAACGAGCAGTACTTC
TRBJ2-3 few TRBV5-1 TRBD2 CASSPGTSGDTQYF TGCGCCAGCAGCCCGGGGACTAGCGGAGATACGCAGTATTTT
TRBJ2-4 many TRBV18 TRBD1 CASSARGTALAKNIQYF TGTGCCAGCTCAGCGAGAGGGACAGCTCTAGCCAAAAACATTCAGTACTTC
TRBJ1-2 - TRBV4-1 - CASSRGTLDGYTF TGCGCCAGCAGCCGCGGGACCCTGGATGGCTACACCTTC
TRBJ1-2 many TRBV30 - CAWSYRPGRNYGYTF TGTGCCTGGAGCTATCGACCGGGTAGAAACTATGGCTACACCTTC
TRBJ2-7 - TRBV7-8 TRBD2 CASSLVPIGRSYEQYF TGTGCCAGCAGCTTAGTCCCCATCGGGAGGTCCTACGAGCAGTACTTC